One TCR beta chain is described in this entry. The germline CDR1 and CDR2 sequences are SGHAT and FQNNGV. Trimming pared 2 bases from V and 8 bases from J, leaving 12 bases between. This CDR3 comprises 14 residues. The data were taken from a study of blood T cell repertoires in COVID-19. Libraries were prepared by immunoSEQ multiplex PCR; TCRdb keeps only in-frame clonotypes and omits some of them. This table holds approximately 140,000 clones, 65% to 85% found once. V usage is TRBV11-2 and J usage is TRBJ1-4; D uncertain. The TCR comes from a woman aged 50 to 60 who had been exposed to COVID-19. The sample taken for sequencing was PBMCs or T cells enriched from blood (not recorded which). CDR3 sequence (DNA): TGTGCCAGCAGCTTAAATTGGGGAGGCGAAAAACTGTTTTTT. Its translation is CASSLNWGGEKLFF.